This paragraph covers one T cell receptor beta chain sequence. Its specificity is unknown. V lost 2 bases to trimming and J lost 4 bases; unmatched junction nucleotides: 6. The germline V gene has CDR1 SGHTA and CDR2 FQGTGA. The CDR3 runs to 16 residues. The sample originates from a study of T cell responses to AZD1222 COVID-19 vaccine. Using immunoSEQ multiplex PCR, the repertoire was profiled, and TCRdb retains in-frame clones only, with some absent. The data show approximately 50,000 clones, about 88% seen once. Overall study results and limits: Donors were mostly white British, more females; clonal diversity possibly underestimated. Across spike, vaccine-associated CD4 TCRs were found, dominant at 160-218 and 743-854. Repertoire sampling occurred only after the peak T cell response. Just six AZD1222 recipients were seropositive at baseline.

This chain uses TRBV7-3 with TRBJ2-3, with 10 bases aligning to TRBD2. The sequences come from peripheral blood, collected 28 days after the second AZD1222 dose. The TCR comes from an adult who received the AZD1222 COVID-19 vaccine. The CDR3: CASSLGPSGSSDTQYF. Here the CDR3 DNA reads TGTGCCAGCAGCTTAGGTCCTAGCGGGAGCTCAGATACGCAGTATTTT.